The rows below give T cell receptor beta chains drawn from one sample of a study of blood T cell repertoires in COVID-19. Measured with immunoSEQ multiplex PCR; TCRdb has only the in-frame clones, and not every one. The repertoire holds around 190,000 clones, with about 91% as singletons. Sample: PBMCs or T cells enriched from blood (not recorded which). These receptors all stem from a man between 18 and 29 years old with acute COVID-19. Both conserved end residues are part of each CDR3. The D gene is left open where the match is weak. The size field is filled for only some rows; it gives once, few, many or a size class.

size	D	J	V	CDR3	DNA
NA	TRBD2	TRBJ2-3	TRBV6-2/TRBV6-3	CASSYTSGRASDTQYF	TGTGCCAGCAGTTACACTAGCGGGAGGGCCTCGGATACGCAGTATTTT
NA	NA	TRBJ1-2	TRBV28	CASSFTFRGRVFGYTF	TGTGCCAGCAGTTTCACATTCAGGGGAAGGGTCTTTGGCTACACCTTC
NA	TRBD1	TRBJ1-2	TRBV4-3	CASSPRDREGYGYTF	TGCGCCAGCAGCCCCCGGGACAGGGAGGGCTATGGCTACACCTTC
NA	NA	TRBJ2-7	TRBV4-1	CASSLGHGPYEQYF	TGCGCCAGCAGCCTGGGACACGGACCCTACGAGCAGTACTTC
NA	NA	TRBJ1-3	TRBV18	CASSPLQAGANTIYF	TGTGCCAGCTCACCACTCCAGGCAGGGGCAAACACCATATATTTT
NA	TRBD1	TRBJ2-1	TRBV10-2	CATSRQGLDEQFF	TGCGCCACGTCACGACAGGGTTTGGATGAGCAGTTCTTC
NA	NA	TRBJ2-5	TRBV2	CASSEDYAGLLETQYF	TGTGCCAGCAGCGAAGATTATGCGGGGCTTTTAGAGACCCAGTACTTC
NA	NA	TRBJ2-7	TRBV27	CASSLGGGEQYF	TGTGCCAGCAGTTTGGGGGGAGGCGAGCAGTACTTC
NA	TRBD2	TRBJ2-3	TRBV9	CASSGQTSGTDTQYF	TGTGCCAGCAGCGGCCAGACTAGCGGCACAGATACGCAGTATTTT
NA	TRBD1	TRBJ1-5	TRBV7-6	CASSPGQGGSNQPQHF	TGTGCCAGCAGCCCAGGACAGGGCGGAAGCAATCAGCCCCAGCATTTT
NA	NA	TRBJ2-1	TRBV7-3	CASSLSPMGGTQSYNEQFF	TGTGCCAGCAGCTTGAGCCCCATGGGCGGGACCCAGAGCTACAATGAGCAGTTCTTC
few	NA	TRBJ2-3	TRBV4-1	CASSQGGQRRTDTQYF	TGCGCCAGCAGCCAAGGCGGACAGAGACGCACGGATACGCAGTATTTT
NA	NA	TRBJ2-7	TRBV5-1	CASSLSQGNEQYF	TGCGCCAGCAGCTTGTCCCAGGGTAACGAGCAGTACTTC
NA	TRBD2	TRBJ2-7	TRBV27	CASSFLAGTLYEQYF	TGTGCCAGCAGTTTTCTAGCGGGGACCCTCTACGAGCAGTACTTC
NA	NA	TRBJ2-7	TRBV29-1	CSVQDFYEQYF	TGCAGCGTACAGGATTTCTACGAGCAGTACTTC
NA	NA	TRBJ2-5	TRBV11-3	CASSLVLGREETQYF	TGTGCCAGCAGCTTAGTCTTGGGCAGAGAAGAGACCCAGTACTTC
NA	NA	TRBJ2-1	TRBV5-1	CASSNRDSAYNEQFF	TGCGCCAGCAGCAACCGGGACTCAGCCTACAATGAGCAGTTCTTC
NA	NA	TRBJ2-5	TRBV5-8	CASRWGVETQYF	TGTGCCAGCCGCTGGGGGGTAGAGACCCAGTACTTC
few	NA	TRBJ1-2	TRBV6-5	CASSQDRYGYTF	TGTGCCAGCAGTCAGGACAGATATGGCTACACCTTC
NA	TRBD1	TRBJ2-2	TRBV28	CASSPGTGDHGELFF	TGTGCCAGCAGTCCCGGGACAGGGGATCACGGGGAGCTGTTTTTT
NA	NA	TRBJ1-6	TRBV28	CASSSPSQALPSLHF	TGTGCCAGCAGTTCCCCGTCCCAAGCCCTGCCATCGCTCCACTTT
NA	NA	TRBJ2-1	TRBV6-5	CASTRSETNEQFF	TGTGCCAGCACAAGATCGGAGACCAATGAGCAGTTCTTC
NA	TRBD1	TRBJ2-7	TRBV4-1	CASSQDRDRINYEQYF	TGCGCCAGCAGCCAAGACCGGGACAGGATAAACTACGAGCAGTACTTC
NA	TRBD1	TRBJ2-1	TRBV6-5	CASGLPTGWINEQFF	TGTGCCAGCGGGCTACCGACAGGGTGGATCAATGAGCAGTTCTTC
NA	NA	TRBJ1-6	TRBV30	CAWRPPGLGNSPLHF	TGTGCCTGGAGGCCCCCAGGGTTAGGGAATTCACCCCTCCACTTT
NA	NA	TRBJ2-1	TRBV19	CASSMYGTPVRNEQFF	TGTGCCAGTAGTATGTATGGGACTCCCGTGCGTAATGAGCAGTTCTTC
NA	NA	TRBJ2-7	TRBV30	CAWREPSSRGQYF	TGTGCCTGGAGGGAACCATCCTCCAGGGGGCAGTACTTC
NA	TRBD2	TRBJ2-7	TRBV6-6	CASSYSTSGINEQYF	TGTGCCAGCAGTTACTCAACTAGCGGGATTAACGAGCAGTACTTC
NA	TRBD2	TRBJ2-5	TRBV3-1/TRBV3-2	CASSQLAGEETQYF	TGTGCCAGCAGCCAACTAGCGGGAGAAGAGACCCAGTACTTC
NA	TRBD2	TRBJ2-2	TRBV7-2	CASSFLAGGTGELFF	TGTGCCAGCAGCTTCCTAGCGGGAGGCACCGGGGAGCTGTTTTTT
NA	TRBD1	TRBJ2-7	TRBV7-9	CASSFPKRTPGQGGYEQYF	TGTGCCAGCAGCTTCCCGAAACGAACGCCGGGACAGGGAGGCTACGAGCAGTACTTC
few	NA	TRBJ1-3	TRBV19	CASTPRGGKVLEGNTIYF	TGTGCCAGTACTCCAAGGGGGGGTAAAGTTTTGGAAGGAAACACCATATATTTT
NA	NA	TRBJ1-6	TRBV21-1	CASSKKKPGTYNSPLHF	TGTGCCAGCAGCAAAAAAAAGCCCGGGACCTATAATTCACCCCTCCACTTT
NA	TRBD1	TRBJ1-2	TRBV6-1	CASSELQGRNNYGYTF	TGTGCCAGCAGTGAATTACAGGGGCGAAATAACTATGGCTACACCTTC
once	NA	TRBJ2-1	TRBV29-1	CSVKETVYNEQFF	TGCAGCGTTAAAGAGACAGTGTACAATGAGCAGTTCTTC
NA	TRBD2	TRBJ2-1	TRBV4-1	CASSQDRPSGSNEQFF	TGCGCCAGCAGCCAAGATAGGCCTAGCGGGAGCAATGAGCAGTTCTTC
NA	TRBD1	TRBJ2-5	TRBV4-1	CASSQDPRTGTGQETQYF	TGCGCCAGCAGCCAAGACCCCCGCACAGGGACAGGACAAGAGACCCAGTACTTC
NA	NA	TRBJ1-5	TRBV28	CASRTGLSNQPQHF	TGTGCCAGCAGGACAGGATTAAGCAATCAGCCCCAGCATTTT
NA	TRBD1	TRBJ1-2	TRBV4-1	CASSQLSTGPSATNYGYTF	TGCGCCAGCAGCCAACTTTCGACAGGGCCTTCTGCAACTAACTATGGCTACACCTTC
NA	NA	TRBJ1-1	TRBV7-3	CASSLGANTEAFF	TGTGCCAGCAGCTTAGGAGCGAACACTGAAGCTTTCTTT
NA	NA	TRBJ2-3	TRBV28	CASSPGATDTQYF	TGTGCCAGCAGTCCAGGGGCCACAGATACGCAGTATTTT
NA	TRBD1	TRBJ1-3	TRBV10-1	CASSEGQGTGNTIYF	TGCGCCAGCAGTGAAGGACAGGGTACTGGAAACACCATATATTTT
few	NA	TRBJ1-1	TRBV9	CASSVELGGGTEAFF	TGTGCCAGCAGCGTAGAACTCGGGGGGGGCACTGAAGCTTTCTTT
NA	TRBD1	TRBJ2-1	TRBV7-9	CASSLVGQGSDEQFF	TGTGCCAGCAGCTTAGTAGGACAGGGGAGTGATGAGCAGTTCTTC
NA	TRBD1	TRBJ1-2	TRBV7-9	CASSLARWGDRSNYGYTF	TGTGCCAGCAGCTTAGCCCGGTGGGGGGACAGGTCAAACTATGGCTACACCTTC
NA	NA	TRBJ1-2	TRBV10-3	CATEVGGGTGGYTF	TGTGCCACCGAAGTCGGGGGAGGGACCGGTGGCTACACCTTC
NA	TRBD2	TRBJ2-7	TRBV5-4	CASSRPGTSNHEQYF	TGTGCCAGCAGTAGACCCGGGACTAGCAACCACGAGCAGTACTTC
NA	TRBD2	TRBJ2-7	TRBV14	CASSRALAGVYEQYF	TGTGCCAGCAGCCGAGCCCTGGCGGGAGTCTACGAGCAGTACTTC